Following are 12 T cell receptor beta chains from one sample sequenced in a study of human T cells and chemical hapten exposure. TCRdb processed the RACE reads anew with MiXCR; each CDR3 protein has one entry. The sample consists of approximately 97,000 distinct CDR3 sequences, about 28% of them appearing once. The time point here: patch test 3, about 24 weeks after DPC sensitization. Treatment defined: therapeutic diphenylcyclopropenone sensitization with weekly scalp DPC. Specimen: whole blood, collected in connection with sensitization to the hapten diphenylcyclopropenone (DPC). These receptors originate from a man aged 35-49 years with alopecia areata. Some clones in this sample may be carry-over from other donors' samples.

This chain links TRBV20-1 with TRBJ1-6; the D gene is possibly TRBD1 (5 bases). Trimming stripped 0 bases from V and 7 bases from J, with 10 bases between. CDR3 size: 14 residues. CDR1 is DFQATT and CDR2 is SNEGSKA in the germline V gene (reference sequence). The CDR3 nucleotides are TGCAGTGCTAGAGATCGCAGGGCAAATTCACCCCTCCACTTT. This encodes CSARDRRANSPLHF.

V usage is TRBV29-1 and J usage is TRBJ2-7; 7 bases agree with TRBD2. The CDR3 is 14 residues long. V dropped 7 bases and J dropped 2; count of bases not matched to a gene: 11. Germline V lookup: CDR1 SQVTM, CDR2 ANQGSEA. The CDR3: CSAGFGSGTYEQYF. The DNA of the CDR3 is TGCAGCGCGGGGTTCGGGAGCGGGACCTACGAGCAGTACTTC.

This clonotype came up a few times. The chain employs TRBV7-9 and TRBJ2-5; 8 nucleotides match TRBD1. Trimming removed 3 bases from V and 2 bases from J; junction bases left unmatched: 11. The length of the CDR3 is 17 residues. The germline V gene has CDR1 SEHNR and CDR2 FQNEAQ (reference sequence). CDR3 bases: TGTGCCAGCAGCTTCTCAGGGACAGGCCAGTCACAAGAGACCCAGTACTTC. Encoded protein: CASSFSGTGQSQETQYF.

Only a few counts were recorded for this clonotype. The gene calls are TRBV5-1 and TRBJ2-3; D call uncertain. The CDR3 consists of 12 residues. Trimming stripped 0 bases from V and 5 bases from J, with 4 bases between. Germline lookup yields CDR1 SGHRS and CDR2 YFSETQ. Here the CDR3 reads CASSLEQDTQYF. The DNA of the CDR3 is TGCGCCAGCAGCTTGGAACAAGATACGCAGTATTTT.

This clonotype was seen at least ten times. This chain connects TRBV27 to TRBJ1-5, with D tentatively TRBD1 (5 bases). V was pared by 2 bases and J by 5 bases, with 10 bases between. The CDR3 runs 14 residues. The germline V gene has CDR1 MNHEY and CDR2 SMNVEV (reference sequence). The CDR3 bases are TGTGCCAGCAGTTTAGGAGGGGACTATCAGCCCCAGCATTTT. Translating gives CASSLGGDYQPQHF.

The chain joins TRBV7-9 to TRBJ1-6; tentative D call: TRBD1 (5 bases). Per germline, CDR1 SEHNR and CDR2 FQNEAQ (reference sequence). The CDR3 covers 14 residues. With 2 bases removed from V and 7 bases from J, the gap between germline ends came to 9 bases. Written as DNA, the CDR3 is TGTGCCAGCAGCTTAATCGGGGGGAATTCACCCCTCCACTTT. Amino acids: CASSLIGGNSPLHF.

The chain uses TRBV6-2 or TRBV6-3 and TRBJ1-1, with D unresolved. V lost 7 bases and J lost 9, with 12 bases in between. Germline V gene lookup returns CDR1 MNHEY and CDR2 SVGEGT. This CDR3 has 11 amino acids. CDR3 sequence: CASISGRQAFF. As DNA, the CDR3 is TGTGCCAGCATAAGTGGGCGACAAGCTTTCTTT.

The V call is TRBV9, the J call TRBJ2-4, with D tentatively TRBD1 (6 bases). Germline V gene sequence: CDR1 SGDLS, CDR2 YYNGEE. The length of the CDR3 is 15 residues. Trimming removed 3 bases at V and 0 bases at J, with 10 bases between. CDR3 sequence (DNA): TGTGCCAGCAGCGCGGGACACCTAGCCAAAAACATTCAGTACTTC. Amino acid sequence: CASSAGHLAKNIQYF.

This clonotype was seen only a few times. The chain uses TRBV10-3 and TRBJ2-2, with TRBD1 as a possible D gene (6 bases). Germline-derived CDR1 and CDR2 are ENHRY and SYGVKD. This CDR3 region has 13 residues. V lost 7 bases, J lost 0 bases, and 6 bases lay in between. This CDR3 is CAITGANTGELFF. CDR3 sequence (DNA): TGTGCCATCACAGGGGCGAACACCGGGGAGCTGTTTTTT.

CDR3 region: CATSGPAGARGETQYF. The CDR3 DNA reads TGTGCCACCAGTGGCCCTGCGGGGGCGCGGGGGGAGACCCAGTACTTC. The J gene is TRBJ2-5, the V gene TRBV24-1; D possibly corresponds to TRBD2 (7 bases). The V end was cut by 5 bases, the J end by 5 bases, with 20 bases between. The CDR3 runs 16 residues. The germline V gene has CDR1 KGHDR and CDR2 SFDVKD.

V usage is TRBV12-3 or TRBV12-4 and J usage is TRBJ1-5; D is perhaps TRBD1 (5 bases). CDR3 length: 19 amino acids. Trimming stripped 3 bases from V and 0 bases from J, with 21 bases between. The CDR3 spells CASSFVQGWVGGSNQPQHF. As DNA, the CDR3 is TGTGCCAGCAGTTTTGTCCAGGGTTGGGTGGGGGGTAGCAATCAGCCCCAGCATTTT.

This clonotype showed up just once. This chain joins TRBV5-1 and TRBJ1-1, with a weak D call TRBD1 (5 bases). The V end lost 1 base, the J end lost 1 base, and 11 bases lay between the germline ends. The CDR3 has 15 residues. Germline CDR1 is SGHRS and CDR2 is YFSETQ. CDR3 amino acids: CASSLRGDPNTEAFF. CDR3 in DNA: TGCGCCAGCAGCTTGCGGGGGGACCCGAACACTGAAGCTTTCTTT. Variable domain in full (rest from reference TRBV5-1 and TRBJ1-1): KAGVTQTPRYLIKTRGQQVTLSCSPISGHRSVSWYQQTPGQGLQFLFEYFSETQRNKGNFPGRFSGRQFSNSRSEMNVSTLELGDSALYLCASSLRGDPNTEAFFGQGTRLTVV.